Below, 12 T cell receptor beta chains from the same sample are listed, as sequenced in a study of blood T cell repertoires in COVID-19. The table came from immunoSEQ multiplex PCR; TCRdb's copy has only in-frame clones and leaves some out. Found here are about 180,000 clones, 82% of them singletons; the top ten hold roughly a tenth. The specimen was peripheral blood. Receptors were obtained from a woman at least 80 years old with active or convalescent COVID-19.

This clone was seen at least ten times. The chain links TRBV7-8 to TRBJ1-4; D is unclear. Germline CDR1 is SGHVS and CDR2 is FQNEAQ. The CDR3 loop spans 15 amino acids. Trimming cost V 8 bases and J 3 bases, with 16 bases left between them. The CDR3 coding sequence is TGTGCCAGCTCGGGAACGGGTTGGCCTAATGAAAAACTGTTTTTT. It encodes CASSGTGWPNEKLFF. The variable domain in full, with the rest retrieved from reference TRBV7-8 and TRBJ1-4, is GAGVSQSPRYKVAKRGQDVALRCDPISGHVSLFWYQQALGQGPEFLTYFQNEAQLDKSGLPSDRFFAERPEGSVSTLKIQRTQQEDSAVYLCASSGTGWPNEKLFFGSGTQLSVL.

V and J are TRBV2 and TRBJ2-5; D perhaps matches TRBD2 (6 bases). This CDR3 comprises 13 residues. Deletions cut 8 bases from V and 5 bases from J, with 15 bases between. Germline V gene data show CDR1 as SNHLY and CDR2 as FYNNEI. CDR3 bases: TGTGCCAGCTTGGACCCGGGGGTGGAGACCCAGTACTTC. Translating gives CASLDPGVETQYF. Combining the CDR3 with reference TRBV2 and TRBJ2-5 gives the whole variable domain EPEVTQTPSHQVTQMGQEVILRCVPISNHLYFYWYRQILGQKVEFLVSFYNNEISEKSEIFDDQFSVERPDGSNFTLKIRSTKLEDSAMYFCASLDPGVETQYFGPGTRLLVL.

The CDR3 loop reads CASSRRQGIEAFF. CDR3 DNA sequence: TGTGCCAGTAGCAGAAGACAGGGGATCGAAGCTTTCTTT. The chain links TRBV19 to TRBJ1-1; TRBD1 matches 8 bases. The junction had 8 bases not matched to a gene; V was cut back by 6 bases and J by 8 bases. The CDR3 contains 13 residues. The germline CDR1 and CDR2 sequences are LNHDA and SQIVND (reference sequence).

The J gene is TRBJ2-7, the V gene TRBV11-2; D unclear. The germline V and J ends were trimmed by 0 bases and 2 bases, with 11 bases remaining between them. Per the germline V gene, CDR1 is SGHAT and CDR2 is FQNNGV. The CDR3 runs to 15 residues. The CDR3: CASSLDPGRTYEQYF. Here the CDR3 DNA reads TGTGCCAGCAGCTTAGATCCTGGCAGAACCTACGAGCAGTACTTC.

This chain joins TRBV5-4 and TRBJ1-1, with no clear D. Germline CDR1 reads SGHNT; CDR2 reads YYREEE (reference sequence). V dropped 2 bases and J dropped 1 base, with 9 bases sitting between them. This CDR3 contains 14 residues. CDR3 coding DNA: TGTGCCAGCAGCTTTCTGGGAGGGAACACTGAAGCTTTCTTT. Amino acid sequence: CASSFLGGNTEAFF.

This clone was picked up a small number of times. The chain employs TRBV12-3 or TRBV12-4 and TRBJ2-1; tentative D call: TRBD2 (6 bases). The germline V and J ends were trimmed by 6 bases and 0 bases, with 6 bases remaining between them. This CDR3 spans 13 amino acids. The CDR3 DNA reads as TGTGCCAGCAGGACTAGCTCCTACAATGAGCAGTTCTTC. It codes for CASRTSSYNEQFF.

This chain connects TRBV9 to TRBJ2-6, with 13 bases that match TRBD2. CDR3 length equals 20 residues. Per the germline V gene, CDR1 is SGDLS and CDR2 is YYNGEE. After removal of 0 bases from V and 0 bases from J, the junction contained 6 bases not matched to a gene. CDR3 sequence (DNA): TGTGCCAGCAGCGTAGTGGGGACTAGCGGGGCATACTCTGGGGCCAACGTCCTGACTTTC. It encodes CASSVVGTSGAYSGANVLTF.

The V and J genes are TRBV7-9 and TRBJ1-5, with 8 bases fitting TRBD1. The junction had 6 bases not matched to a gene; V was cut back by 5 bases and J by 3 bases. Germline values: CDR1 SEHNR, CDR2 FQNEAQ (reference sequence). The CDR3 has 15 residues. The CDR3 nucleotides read TGTGCCAGCAGCGAAAGGACAGGGTACAATCAGCCCCAGCATTTT. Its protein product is CASSERTGYNQPQHF. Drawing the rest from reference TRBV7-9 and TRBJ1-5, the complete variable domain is DTGVSQNPRHKITKRGQNVTFRCDPISEHNRLYWYRQTLGQGPEFLTYFQNEAQLEKSRLLSDRFSAERPKGSFSTLEIQRTEQGDSAMYLCASSERTGYNQPQHFGDGTRLSIL.

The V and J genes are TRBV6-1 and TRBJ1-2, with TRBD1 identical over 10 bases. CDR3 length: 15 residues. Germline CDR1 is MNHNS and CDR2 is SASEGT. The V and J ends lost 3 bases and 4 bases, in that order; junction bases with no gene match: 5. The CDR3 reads CASSEGTGVLYGYTF. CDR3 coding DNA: TGTGCCAGCAGTGAGGGGACAGGGGTTCTCTATGGCTACACCTTC.

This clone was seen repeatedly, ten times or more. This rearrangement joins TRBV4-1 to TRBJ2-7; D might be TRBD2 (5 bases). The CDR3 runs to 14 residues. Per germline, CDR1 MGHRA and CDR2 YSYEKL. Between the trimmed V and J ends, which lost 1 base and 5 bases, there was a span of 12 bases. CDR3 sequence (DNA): TGCGCCAGCAGCCAAGCGGGAACTTGGGACGAGCAGTACTTC. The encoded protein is CASSQAGTWDEQYF.

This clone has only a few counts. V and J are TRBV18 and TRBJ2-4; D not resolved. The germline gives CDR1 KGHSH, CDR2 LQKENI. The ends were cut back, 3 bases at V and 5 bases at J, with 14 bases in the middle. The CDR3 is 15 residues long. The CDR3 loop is CASSPQYGPQNIQYF. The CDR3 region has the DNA TGTGCCAGCTCACCCCAATACGGTCCTCAAAACATTCAGTACTTC.

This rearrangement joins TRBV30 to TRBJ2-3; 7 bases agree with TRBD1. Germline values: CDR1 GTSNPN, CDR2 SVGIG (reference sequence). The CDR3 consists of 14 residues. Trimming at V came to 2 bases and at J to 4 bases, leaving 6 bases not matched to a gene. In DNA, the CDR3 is TGTGCCTGGAGTTTGGGACAGCGACCAGATACGCAGTATTTT. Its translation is CAWSLGQRPDTQYF.